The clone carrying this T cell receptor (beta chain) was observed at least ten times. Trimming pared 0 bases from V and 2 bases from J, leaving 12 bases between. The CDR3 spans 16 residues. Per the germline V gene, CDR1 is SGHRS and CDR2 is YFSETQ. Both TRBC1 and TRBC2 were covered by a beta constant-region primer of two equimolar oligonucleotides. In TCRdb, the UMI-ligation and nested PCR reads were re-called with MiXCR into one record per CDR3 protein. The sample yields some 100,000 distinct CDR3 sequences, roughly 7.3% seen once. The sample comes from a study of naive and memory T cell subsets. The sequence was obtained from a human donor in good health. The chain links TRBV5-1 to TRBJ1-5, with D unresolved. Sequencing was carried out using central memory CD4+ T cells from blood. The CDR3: CASSLVGSPGNQPQHF. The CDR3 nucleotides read TGCGCCAGCAGCTTGGTAGGGTCGCCAGGCAATCAGCCCCAGCATTTT.